The 17 T cell receptor beta chains in this list originate from one sample, sequenced in a study of Graves' ophthalmopathy and Graves' hyperthyroidism. Amplified TCR beta CDR3 regions were obtained using RNA transcripts as template. First-round RT-PCR used HTBI primers; second-round multiplex PCR followed. TCRdb fed the multiplex PCR reads into MiXCR, producing one record per CDR3 protein. The table lists some 350,000 distinct CDR3 sequences, approximately 17% of them singletons. Material: peripheral blood. The receptors were gathered from an adult woman with stable Graves' hyperthyroidism.

The table lists this clonotype with many counts. The V gene is TRBV7-2, the J gene TRBJ1-1; D remains unclear. V gave up 0 bases and J gave up 2 bases, with 7 bases separating them. The CDR3 runs to 14 residues. CDR1 is SGHTA, CDR2 FQGNSA, per germline. Written as DNA, the CDR3 is TGTGCCAGCAGCTTAGCAACACGAAACACTGAAGCTTTCTTT. Amino acid sequence: CASSLATRNTEAFF.

In regard to this clonotype: One end of the junction varies from germline; a read error may be responsible. V gene TRBV12-3 or TRBV12-4 combines with J gene TRBJ2-2; perhaps TRBD1 as D (5 bases). The CDR3 loop spans 14 amino acids. The chain's CDR3 is CATSPRVATGELFF. The CDR3, as DNA: TGTGCCACCAGTCCCAGGGTTGCCACCGGGGAGCTGTTTTTT.

A note on this clonotype: Its ends do not fully match the called genes, so a read error is possible. V usage is TRBV7-2 and J usage is TRBJ1-1; a possible D gene is TRBD1 (5 bases). CDR1 and CDR2 (germline): SGHTA, FQGNSA. This CDR3 comprises 15 residues. Here the CDR3 DNA reads TGTGCCAGCGGCGGGGGTTGGGGGGGGAACACTGAGGCTTTCTTT. Its protein product is CASGGGWGGNTEAFF.

This sequence joins TRBV2 and TRBJ2-7; no reliable D call. CDR1 and CDR2 from the germline V gene are SNHLY and FYNNEI. With 1 base removed from V and 0 bases from J, the gap between germline ends came to 7 bases. The CDR3 sequence is 14 residues long. CDR3 sequence (DNA): TGTGCCAGCAGTGAAGGGTATAGCTCCTACGAGCAGTACTTC. Its translation is CASSEGYSSYEQYF.

This clonotype was found many times. The chain combines TRBV18 with TRBJ1-2; D not certain. Trimming removed 3 bases at V and 8 bases at J, with 7 bases between. CDR1 and CDR2 from the germline V gene are KGHSH and LQKENI. This CDR3 has 11 amino acids. As DNA, the CDR3 is TGTGCCAGCTCACCCGATGGCGGCTACACCTTC. Protein: CASSPDGGYTF.

This clonotype was detected ten times or more. The rearrangement links TRBV7-9 to TRBJ2-7; D gene unclear. CDR1 is SEHNR, CDR2 FQNEAQ, per germline (reference sequence). V was clipped by 0 bases and J by 6 bases, with 15 bases between them. CDR3 length: 15 residues. The DNA for the CDR3 is TGTGCCAGCAGCTTAGCGCGGAGTAGGGCCAGCGAGCAGTACTTC. This gives the protein CASSLARSRASEQYF.

This clonotype was recorded many times. One end of the junction is discordant with germline, which a read error may explain. The chain recombines TRBV19 with TRBJ1-5; TRBD1 might be the D (6 bases). Germline V gives CDR1 LNHDA, CDR2 SQIVND (reference sequence). The CDR3 is made up of 12 amino acids. CDR3 amino acids: CASSPDRFWLGF. As DNA, the CDR3 is TGTGCCAGTAGCCCCGACAGGTTTTGGTTGGGTTTT.

As to this clonotype: The junction departs from the called germline gene at one end, perhaps through a read error. The chain combines TRBV6-1 with TRBJ2-5; D is tentatively TRBD1 or TRBD2 (5 bases each). CDR1 is MNHNS, CDR2 SASEGT, per germline. This CDR3 is 11 amino acids long. CDR3: CASRATVGVDF. The CDR3 coding sequence is TGTGCCAGCAGAGCAACAGTGGGGGTGGACTTC.

This chain joins TRBV2 and TRBJ2-7; tentative D call: TRBD1 (5 bases). Trimming shortened V by 4 bases and J by 6 bases, and 13 bases separated the two germline ends. The CDR3 extends over 13 amino acids. CDR1 SNHLY and CDR2 FYNNEI come from the germline V gene. CDR3 in amino acids: CASSGVGLIEQYF. The DNA for the CDR3 is TGTGCCAGCAGTGGTGTGGGGCTCATCGAGCAGTACTTC.

The V gene is TRBV6-1, the J gene TRBJ2-7, with 7 bases identical to TRBD1. V trimming: 11 bases; J trimming: 10 bases; junction bases outside the gene matches: 17. From germline, CDR1 is MNHNS and CDR2 SASEGT. CDR3 length: 13 residues. CDR3 DNA: TGTGCCTGGAGCTGGGGGACAGAACACGGCCAGTACTTC. Residues: CAWSWGTEHGQYF.

This clonotype has ten or more counts. The chain links TRBV12-5 to TRBJ2-7; D is uncertain. CDR3 length equals 14 residues. From germline, CDR1 is LGHNT and CDR2 FRNRAP. V dropped 5 bases and J dropped 1 base, with 12 bases sitting between them. The CDR3 sequence: CASGPPNRSYEQYF. The CDR3 DNA reads TGTGCTAGTGGTCCCCCAAATCGGTCCTACGAGCAGTACTTC.

The chain carries TRBV4-3 and TRBJ2-7; TRBD2 matches at 10 bases. CDR1 and CDR2 (germline): LGHNA, YSLEER. The CDR3 is 18 amino acids. Losses at the gene ends were 4 bases for V and 5 bases for J; bases not matched to a gene: 17. The CDR3 protein is CASSPRVAGGSFSNEQYF. The CDR3 coding sequence is TGCGCCAGCAGCCCCCGGGTAGCGGGAGGCTCGTTTAGCAACGAGCAGTACTTC.

This clonotype was seen many times. This CDR3 reads CASSLTDFYGYTF. Here the CDR3 DNA reads TGCGCCAGCAGCCTGACAGATTTCTATGGCTACACCTTC. The chain uses TRBV5-1 and TRBJ1-2, with a possible D match to TRBD1 (5 bases). CDR3 length: 13 amino acids. CDR1 and CDR2 from the germline V gene are SGHRS and YFSETQ. V was pared by 4 bases and J by 4 bases, with 11 bases between. The variable domain in full, completed from reference TRBV5-1 and TRBJ1-2, reads KAGVTQTPRYLIKTRGQQVTLSCSPISGHRSVSWYQQTPGQGLQFLFEYFSETQRNKGNFPGRFSGRQFSNSRSEMNVSTLELGDSALYLCASSLTDFYGYTFGSGTRLTVV.

The chain recombines TRBV20-1 with TRBJ1-1; the D gene is possibly TRBD1 (5 bases). V lost 1 base, J lost 4 bases, and 10 bases lay in between. The CDR3 is 13 amino acids. CDR1 and CDR2 (germline): DFQATT, SNEGSKA (reference sequence). The CDR3 loop is CSARVGGGTEAFF. In DNA, the CDR3 is TGCAGTGCTAGAGTCGGGGGTGGCACTGAAGCTTTCTTT.

This chain connects TRBV5-1 to TRBJ2-5, with D unclear. Germline CDR1 is SGHRS and CDR2 is YFSETQ. This CDR3 is 14 amino acids long. The V end lost 4 bases, the J end lost 0 bases, and 10 bases lay between the germline ends. The CDR3 region is CASSPRHNQETQYF. CDR3 DNA: TGCGCCAGCAGCCCAAGACACAACCAAGAGACCCAGTACTTC. The whole variable domain, remainder taken from reference TRBV5-1 and TRBJ2-5, is KAGVTQTPRYLIKTRGQQVTLSCSPISGHRSVSWYQQTPGQGLQFLFEYFSETQRNKGNFPGRFSGRQFSNSRSEMNVSTLELGDSALYLCASSPRHNQETQYFGPGTRLLVL.

This chain joins TRBV6-2 or TRBV6-3 and TRBJ2-7; 12 positions agree with TRBD2. The CDR3 runs to 16 residues. The germline gives CDR1 MNHEY, CDR2 SVGEGT. V was clipped by 6 bases and J by 8 bases; unmatched bases: 14. The CDR3 loop reads CASSPDPPTSGSKQYF. The CDR3 DNA reads TGTGCCAGCAGCCCTGACCCACCGACTAGCGGGAGCAAGCAGTACTTC.

The rearrangement uses TRBV19 and TRBJ2-2; D gene unclear. Germline CDR1 LNHDA, CDR2 SQIVND (reference sequence). CDR3 length equals 15 residues. Trimming cost V 1 base and J 0 bases, with 6 bases left between them. CDR3 nucleotide sequence: TGTGCCAGTAGTATAGGGCACACGAACACCGGGGAGCTGTTTTTT. It yields the protein CASSIGHTNTGELFF. The full variable domain, rest sourced from reference TRBV19 and TRBJ2-2, is DGGITQSPKYLFRKEGQNVTLSCEQNLNHDAMYWYRQDPGQGLRLIYYSQIVNDFQKGDIAEGYSVSREKKESFPLTVTSAQKNPTAFYLCASSIGHTNTGELFFGEGSRLTVL.